The 5 T cell receptor beta chains presented below share a single source sample, sequenced in a study of human T cells and chemical hapten exposure. TCRdb re-derived calls from the RACE reads in MiXCR, one entry per CDR3 protein. The repertoire has 300,000 to 450,000 distinct CDR3 sequences, 4.8% of them found once; the top ten carry approximately 2.3%. Time point given: patch test 1, 2 weeks after DPC sensitization. As to treatment: therapeutic diphenylcyclopropenone sensitization with weekly scalp DPC. Sequences were derived from whole blood, sampled in connection with sensitization to the hapten diphenylcyclopropenone (DPC). The origin of the receptors is a woman in her forties or fifties with alopecia areata. Some clones in this sample may be carry-over from other donors' samples.

This chain uses TRBV3-1 with TRBJ1-4, with D uncertain. V was trimmed by 0 bases and J by 0 bases, leaving 8 bases between them. The CDR3 contains 16 residues. The germline V gene has CDR1 LGHDT and CDR2 YNNKEL (reference sequence). The CDR3 spells CASSQDLATTNEKLFF. CDR3 in DNA: TGTGCCAGCAGCCAAGATTTGGCCACAACTAATGAAAAACTGTTTTTT.

This clonotype has at least ten counts. CDR3 in amino acids: CASSMGGTEAFF. CDR3 DNA sequence: TGTGCCAGCAGCATGGGGGGCACTGAAGCTTTCTTT. This rearrangement joins TRBV5-6 to TRBJ1-1; tentatively, D is TRBD1 (5 bases). This CDR3 is built from 12 residues. Germline CDR1 reads SGHDT; CDR2 reads YYEEEE. Trimming left V 4 bases short and J 4 bases short, with 8 bases between.

This clonotype appeared many times. The V call is TRBV20-1, the J call TRBJ1-1, with 7 bases lining up with TRBD1. Germline V gives CDR1 DFQATT, CDR2 SNEGSKA (reference sequence). This CDR3 has 12 amino acids. The trim removed 6 bases at V and 1 base at J, leaving 2 bases unmatched. This CDR3 reads CSARTGNTEAFF. CDR3 bases: TGCAGTGCCCGGACAGGGAACACTGAAGCTTTCTTT.

This clonotype occurred a few times. This chain links TRBV4-2 with TRBJ2-3; 8 bases are a match to TRBD2. The CDR3 is made up of 17 amino acids. The germline CDR1 and CDR2 sequences are LGHNA and YNFKEQ. V dropped 1 base and J dropped 1; count of bases not matched to a gene: 7. The CDR3 bases are TGTGCCAGCAGCCAAGTGGGCGGGGGGCCCCGCACAGATACGCAGTATTTT. Translated: CASSQVGGGPRTDTQYF.

This clonotype was detected ten times or more. The J gene is TRBJ2-1, the V gene TRBV7-2; no clear D. Germline values: CDR1 SGHTA, CDR2 FQGNSA. The CDR3 consists of 15 residues. Trimming shortened V by 6 bases and J by 2 bases, and 14 bases separated the two germline ends. In DNA form, the CDR3 reads TGTGCCAGCAGTAGGACGGGCATAACCTACAATGAGCAGTTCTTC. This translates into CASSRTGITYNEQFF.